These 11 T cell receptor beta chains were all obtained from the same sample, sequenced in a study of blood T cell repertoires in COVID-19. Clones were sequenced by immunoSEQ multiplex PCR, and TCRdb holds only the in-frame ones, with some missing. The sample contains roughly 170,000 clones, 75% to 80% of which appear only once. The sample was peripheral blood. The origin of the receptors is a woman aged 70-85 years with acute or convalescent COVID-19.

On this clone: Other DNA sequences in the sample encode the same CDR3. The chain carries TRBV7-2 and TRBJ2-1; TRBD2 matches at 7 bases. The germline V gene has CDR1 SGHTA and CDR2 FQGNSA. The CDR3 is 15 amino acids. V was pared by 5 bases and J by 0 bases, with 4 bases of the junction left unmatched. The DNA for the CDR3 is TGTGCCAGCAGCCTTAGCGGGTCCTCCTACAATGAGCAGTTCTTC. Translating gives CASSLSGSSYNEQFF.

The chain has TRBV19 and TRBJ1-4; no reliable D call. V was trimmed by 3 bases and J by 10 bases, leaving 12 bases between them. Germline lookup yields CDR1 LNHDA and CDR2 SQIVND (reference sequence). The CDR3 is 13 residues long. The DNA of the CDR3 is TGTGCCAGTAGTATTTCTGGCGGCCGAAAACTGTTTTTT. Translated, it gives CASSISGGRKLFF.

The count of this clone is one. The rearrangement uses TRBV19 and TRBJ2-7, with TRBD2 matching over 10 bases. Looked up from germline, CDR1 is LNHDA and CDR2 is SQIVND (reference sequence). The J segment lost 2 bases and the V segment lost 5 bases, leaving 6 bases of the junction unmatched. This CDR3 has 15 residues. The CDR3 sequence is CASSPRTSGTYEQYF. In DNA form, the CDR3 reads TGTGCCAGTAGTCCACGGACTAGCGGAACCTACGAGCAGTACTTC. Full variable domain (rest looked up from reference TRBV19 and TRBJ2-7): DGGITQSPKYLFRKEGQNVTLSCEQNLNHDAMYWYRQDPGQGLRLIYYSQIVNDFQKGDIAEGYSVSREKKESFPLTVTSAQKNPTAFYLCASSPRTSGTYEQYFGPGTRLTVT.

This clone was counted a few times. The rearrangement joins TRBV19 to TRBJ1-1, with TRBD1 identical over 8 bases. The length of the CDR3 is 15 residues. Germline V lookup: CDR1 LNHDA, CDR2 SQIVND (reference sequence). V lost 4 bases, J lost 6 bases, and 10 bases stayed unmatched. The DNA for the CDR3 is TGTGCCAGTAGTAGGGGACCGCAGGGGGCCTCTGAAGCTTTCTTT. It translates to CASSRGPQGASEAFF.

This chain links TRBV6-1 with TRBJ2-7, with 11 bases matching TRBD2. J gave up 0 bases and V 3 bases, and 4 bases lay outside the gene matches. Germline assignment: CDR1 MNHNS and CDR2 SASEGT. The CDR3 loop spans 16 amino acids. CDR3 loop: CASSDLAGGFSYEQYF. DNA for the CDR3: TGTGCCAGCAGTGATCTAGCGGGAGGATTCTCCTACGAGCAGTACTTC.

The chain links TRBV27 to TRBJ2-1; a possible D gene is TRBD1 (6 bases). The CDR3 length is 14 residues. Trimming stripped 6 bases from V and 9 bases from J, with 18 bases between. Germline-derived CDR1 and CDR2 are MNHEY and SMNVEV (reference sequence). CDR3 residues: CASSLAGAGGEQFF. CDR3 coding DNA: TGTGCCAGCAGCCTTGCAGGGGCTGGGGGTGAGCAGTTCTTC.

As for this clone: The same CDR3 arises from other DNA sequences in this sample as well. V gene TRBV18 combines with J gene TRBJ2-3, with TRBD1 matching over 7 bases. Trimming cost V 6 bases and J 0 bases; bases outside gene matches: 3. The CDR3 extends over 14 amino acids. Per the germline V gene, CDR1 is KGHSH and CDR2 is LQKENI. The CDR3 sequence is CASSLGQSTDTQYF. CDR3 nucleotides: TGTGCCAGCTCGCTGGGACAGAGCACAGATACGCAGTATTTT. The variable domain in full, completed from reference TRBV18 and TRBJ2-3, reads NAGVMQNPRHLVRRRGQEARLRCSPMKGHSHVYWYRQLPEEGLKFMVYLQKENIIDESGMPKERFSAEFPKEGPSILRIQQVVRGDSAAYFCASSLGQSTDTQYFGPGTRLTVL.

This chain joins TRBV2 and TRBJ2-1; TRBD1 is a possible D gene (5 bases). This CDR3 comprises 17 residues. The V gene's germline CDR1 is SNHLY and CDR2 FYNNEI. Trimming removed 0 bases from V and 9 bases from J, with 21 bases in between. The CDR3 is CASSEALGPKGVLEQFF. DNA for the CDR3: TGTGCCAGCAGTGAAGCGCTTGGGCCAAAAGGGGTCCTTGAGCAGTTCTTC.

The CDR3 sequence: CASSLVQAGGFNEQFF. CDR3 sequence (DNA): TGCGCCAGCAGCTTGGTGCAAGCGGGAGGATTCAATGAGCAGTTCTTC. The chain has TRBV5-1 and TRBJ2-1; 9 nucleotides align to TRBD2. CDR1 is SGHRS, CDR2 YFSETQ, per germline. Trimming took 0 bases from V and 6 from J; bases not matched to a gene: 7. The CDR3 spans 16 residues.

V usage is TRBV18 and J usage is TRBJ1-4; D ambiguous. Looked up from germline, CDR1 is KGHSH and CDR2 is LQKENI. The V end lost 3 bases, the J end lost 7 bases, and 15 bases lay between the germline ends. This CDR3 has 15 amino acids. Here the CDR3 reads CASSPGAAASEKLFF. Written as DNA, the CDR3 is TGTGCCAGCTCACCTGGAGCGGCGGCGAGTGAAAAACTGTTTTTT. Full variable domain (outside the CDR3, taken from reference TRBV18 and TRBJ1-4): NAGVMQNPRHLVRRRGQEARLRCSPMKGHSHVYWYRQLPEEGLKFMVYLQKENIIDESGMPKERFSAEFPKEGPSILRIQQVVRGDSAAYFCASSPGAAASEKLFFGSGTQLSVL.

This clone was observed once. The chain recombines TRBV11-2 with TRBJ2-7; TRBD2 matches 12 bases. CDR3 length: 18 amino acids. Germline V gene data show CDR1 as SGHAT and CDR2 as FQNNGV. V dropped 5 bases and J dropped 2; count of bases not matched to a gene: 13. The CDR3, as DNA: TGTGCCAGCAGCCCACAACTAGCGGGAGGCCCCGTCACCTACGAGCAGTACTTC. This translates into CASSPQLAGGPVTYEQYF.